This T cell receptor beta chain was documented in a study of blood T cells in healthy people across ages. Study details: Per every two T cells, about one barcoded beta molecule was captured by template switching.

This CDR3 contains 15 residues. Trimming took 6 bases from V and 4 from J; bases not matched to a gene: 7. The germline V gene encodes CDR1 ENHRY and CDR2 SYGVKD. It was with a sample-barcoded 5' primer and a J-beta primer mix that a second PCR of about 6 to 11 cycles was run. TCRdb reprocessed the 5' RACE reads via MiXCR and lists one record per CDR3 protein. This sample yields about 1.5 million distinct CDR3 sequences, of which 35% to 45% are seen a single time; about 4% belongs to the top ten. This clonotype was detected many times. Its antigen is not identified. Findings and caveats of the study: Aged donors had fewer naive CD4+ cells and lower diversity than long-lived donors.

This chain connects TRBV10-3 to TRBJ2-1; 9 bases fit TRBD2. The source material was blood. The sequence was collected from a young woman in good health. The CDR3 protein is CAISKRLAEYNEQFF. CDR3 in DNA: TGTGCCATCAGCAAAAGACTAGCGGAGTACAATGAGCAGTTCTTC.